The 4 T cell receptor beta chains below were found in one sample sequenced in a study of blood T cell repertoires in COVID-19. The data were produced by immunoSEQ multiplex PCR, yet TCRdb's version contains in-frame clones alone and is incomplete. The sample includes approximately 140,000 clones, approximately 89% of them seen just once. Sequenced sample: peripheral blood. The receptors here all came from a human donor in a cohort sampled during active COVID-19.

On this clone: An end of the junction does not agree with germline; a read error may underlie this. Other DNA sequences from this sample encode an identical CDR3 as well. The chain has TRBV7-8 and TRBJ1-2; no firm D call. Germline CDR1 SGHVS, CDR2 FQNEAQ. The CDR3 covers 13 residues. CDR3 sequence reads: CASSLTGGYGYTF. The CDR3 bases are TGTGCCAGCAGCTTAACCGGAGGCTATGGTTACACCTTC.

The rearrangement uses TRBV24-1 and TRBJ1-4; 9 bases fit TRBD1. The germline V gene has CDR1 KGHDR and CDR2 SFDVKD. This CDR3 is built from 16 residues. With 7 bases clipped from V and 0 bases from J, the junction kept 5 bases outside the gene matches. CDR3 sequence: CATSKQGASTNEKLFF. For the CDR3, the DNA is TGTGCCACCAGCAAACAGGGGGCTTCAACTAATGAAAAACTGTTTTTT.

This clone was observed a few times. The gene calls are TRBV27 and TRBJ2-2; D not resolved. The CDR3 is 20 amino acids. V lost 2 bases and J lost 4, with 26 bases in between. Germline assignment: CDR1 MNHEY and CDR2 SMNVEV (reference sequence). As DNA, the CDR3 is TGTGCCAGCAGTTTAGGTCGGCAGCTACTCACCCCAGCAGGCACCGGGGAGCTGTTTTTT. Amino acids: CASSLGRQLLTPAGTGELFF.

The chain joins TRBV28 to TRBJ1-2, with D possibly being TRBD1 (6 bases). The CDR3 extends over 13 amino acids. Germline V gene lookup returns CDR1 MDHEN and CDR2 SYDVKM. Trimming cost V 6 bases and J 2 bases, with 10 bases left between them. The CDR3 loop is CASSSGQNYGYTF. The DNA for the CDR3 is TGTGCCAGCAGCTCGGGACAAAACTATGGCTACACCTTC.